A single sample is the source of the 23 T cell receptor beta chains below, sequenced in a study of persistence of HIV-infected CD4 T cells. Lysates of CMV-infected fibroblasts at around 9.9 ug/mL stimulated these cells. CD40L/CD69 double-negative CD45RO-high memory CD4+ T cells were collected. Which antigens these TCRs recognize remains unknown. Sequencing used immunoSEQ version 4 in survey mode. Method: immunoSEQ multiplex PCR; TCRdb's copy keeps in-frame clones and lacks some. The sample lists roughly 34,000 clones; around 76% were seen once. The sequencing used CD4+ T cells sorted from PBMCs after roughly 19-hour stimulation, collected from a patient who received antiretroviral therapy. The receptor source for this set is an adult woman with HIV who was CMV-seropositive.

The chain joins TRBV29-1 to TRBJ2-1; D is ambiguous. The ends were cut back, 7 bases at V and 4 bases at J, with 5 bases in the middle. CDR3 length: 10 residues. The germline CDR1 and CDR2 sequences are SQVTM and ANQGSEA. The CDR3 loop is CSASYNEQFF. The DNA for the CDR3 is TGCAGCGCGTCTTACAATGAGCAGTTCTTC.

CDR3 region: CASSRRTGKETQYF. CDR3 nucleotide sequence: TGCGCCAGCAGTCGCCGGACGGGGAAAGAGACCCAGTACTTC. The chain carries TRBV5-1 and TRBJ2-5; TRBD2 might be the D (5 bases). The CDR3 is 14 amino acids. The germline CDR1 and CDR2 sequences are SGHRS and YFSETQ. The ends were cut back, 5 bases at V and 3 bases at J, with 14 bases in the middle.

As DNA, the CDR3 is TGTGCCAGCACCGCAGGGCGGGGGGCATATTCACCCCTCCACTTT. This encodes CASTAGRGAYSPLHF. This chain joins TRBV7-2 and TRBJ1-6, with D tentatively TRBD1 (6 bases). Germline loops: CDR1 SGHTA, CDR2 FQGNSA. V dropped 7 bases and J dropped 8 bases, with 18 bases sitting between them. This CDR3 contains 15 residues.

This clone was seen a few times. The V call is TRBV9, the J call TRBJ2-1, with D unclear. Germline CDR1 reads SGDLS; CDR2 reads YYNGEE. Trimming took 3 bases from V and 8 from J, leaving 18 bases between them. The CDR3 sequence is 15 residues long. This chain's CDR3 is CASSALDSQPYEQFF. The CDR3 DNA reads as TGTGCCAGCAGCGCCCTCGATTCCCAACCATATGAGCAGTTCTTC.

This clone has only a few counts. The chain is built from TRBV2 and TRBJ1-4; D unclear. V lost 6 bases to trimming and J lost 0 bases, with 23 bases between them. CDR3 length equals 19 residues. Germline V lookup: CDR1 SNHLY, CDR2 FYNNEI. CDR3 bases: TGTGCCAGCAGCTCTCCCCCTTGGGCTTCCGCGGCAACTAATGAAAAACTGTTTTTT. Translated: CASSSPPWASAATNEKLFF.

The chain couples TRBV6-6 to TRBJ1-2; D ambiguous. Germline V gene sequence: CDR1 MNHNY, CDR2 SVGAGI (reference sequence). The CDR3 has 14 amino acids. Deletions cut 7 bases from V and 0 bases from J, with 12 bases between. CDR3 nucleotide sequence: TGTGCCAGCACTCAGGACCTCTCTAACTATGGCTACACCTTC. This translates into CASTQDLSNYGYTF.

CDR3 in amino acids: CASSQGRYEQYF. The CDR3 DNA reads TGCGCCAGCAGCCAAGGCAGATACGAGCAGTACTTC. V and J are TRBV4-1 and TRBJ2-7, with D uncertain. V lost 1 base to trimming and J lost 4 bases, with 5 bases between them. The CDR3 extends over 12 amino acids. Germline values: CDR1 MGHRA, CDR2 YSYEKL.

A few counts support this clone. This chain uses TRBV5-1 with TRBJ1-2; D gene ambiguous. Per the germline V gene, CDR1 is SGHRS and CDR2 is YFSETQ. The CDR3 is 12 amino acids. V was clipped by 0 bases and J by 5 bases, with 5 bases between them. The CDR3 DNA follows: TGCGCCAGCAGCTTGGGTGAGTATGGCTACACCTTC. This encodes CASSLGEYGYTF.

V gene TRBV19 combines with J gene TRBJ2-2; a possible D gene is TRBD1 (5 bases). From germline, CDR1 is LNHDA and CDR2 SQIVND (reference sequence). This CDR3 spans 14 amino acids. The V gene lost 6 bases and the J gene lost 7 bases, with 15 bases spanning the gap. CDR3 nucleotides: TGTGCCAGTAGGATCAGCAGGGTTGTCGGGGAGCTGTTTTTT. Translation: CASRISRVVGELFF.

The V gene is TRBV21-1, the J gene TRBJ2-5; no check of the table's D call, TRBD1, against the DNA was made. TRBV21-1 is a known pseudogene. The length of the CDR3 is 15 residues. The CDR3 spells CASSIEGRGRETQYF. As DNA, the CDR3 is TGTGCCAGCAGCATCGAGGGCAGGGGCCGAGAGACCCAGTACTTC.

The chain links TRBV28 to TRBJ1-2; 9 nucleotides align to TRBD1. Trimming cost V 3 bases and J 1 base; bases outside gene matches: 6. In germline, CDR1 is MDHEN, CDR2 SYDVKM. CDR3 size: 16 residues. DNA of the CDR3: TGTGCCAGCAGTTTGTCCGGGACAGGGCTTAACTATGGCTACACCTTC. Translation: CASSLSGTGLNYGYTF.

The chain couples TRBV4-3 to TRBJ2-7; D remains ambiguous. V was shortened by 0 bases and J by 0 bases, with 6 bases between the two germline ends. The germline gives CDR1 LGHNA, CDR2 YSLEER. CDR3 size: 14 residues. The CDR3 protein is CASSQEVASYEQYF. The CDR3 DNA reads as TGCGCCAGCAGCCAAGAGGTGGCCTCCTACGAGCAGTACTTC.

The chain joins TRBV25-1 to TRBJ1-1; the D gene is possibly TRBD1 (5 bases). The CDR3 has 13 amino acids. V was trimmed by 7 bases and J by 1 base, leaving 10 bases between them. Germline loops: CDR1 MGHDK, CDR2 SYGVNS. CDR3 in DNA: TGTGCCAGCAAAAGGGGATGGAACACTGAAGCTTTCTTT. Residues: CASKRGWNTEAFF.

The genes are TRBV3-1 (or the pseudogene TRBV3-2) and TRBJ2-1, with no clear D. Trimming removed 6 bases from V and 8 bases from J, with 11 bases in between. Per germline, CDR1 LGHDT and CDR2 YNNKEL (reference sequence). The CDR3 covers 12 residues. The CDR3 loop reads CASSLRRHEQFF. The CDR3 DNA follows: TGTGCCAGCAGTCTACGACGGCATGAGCAGTTCTTC.

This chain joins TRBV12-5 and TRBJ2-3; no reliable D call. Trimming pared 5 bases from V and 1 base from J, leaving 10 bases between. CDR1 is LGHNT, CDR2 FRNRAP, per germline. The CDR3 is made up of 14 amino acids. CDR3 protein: CASGVGHGTDTQYF. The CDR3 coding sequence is TGTGCTAGTGGTGTGGGTCACGGCACAGATACGCAGTATTTT.

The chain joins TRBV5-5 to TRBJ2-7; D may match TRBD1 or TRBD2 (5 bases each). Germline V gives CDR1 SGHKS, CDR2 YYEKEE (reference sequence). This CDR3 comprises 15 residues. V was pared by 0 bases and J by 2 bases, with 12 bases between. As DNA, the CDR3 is TGTGCCAGCAGCTTGGGACGAGAGGGGACCTACGAGCAGTACTTC. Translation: CASSLGREGTYEQYF.

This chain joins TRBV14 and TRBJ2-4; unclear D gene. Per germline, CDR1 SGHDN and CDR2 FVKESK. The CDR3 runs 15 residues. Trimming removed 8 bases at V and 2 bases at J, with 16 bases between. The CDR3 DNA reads TGTGCCAGCTCGAAAAGTACGGTAACCAAAAACATTCAGTACTTC. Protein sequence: CASSKSTVTKNIQYF.

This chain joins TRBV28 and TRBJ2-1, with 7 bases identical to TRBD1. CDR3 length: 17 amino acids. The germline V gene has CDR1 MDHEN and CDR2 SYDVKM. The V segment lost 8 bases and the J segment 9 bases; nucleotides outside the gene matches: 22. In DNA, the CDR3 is TGTGCCAGCCTCGCCTTCAGGGGGAGCTTGTCGGTTGTTGAGCAGTTCTTC. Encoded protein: CASLAFRGSLSVVEQFF.

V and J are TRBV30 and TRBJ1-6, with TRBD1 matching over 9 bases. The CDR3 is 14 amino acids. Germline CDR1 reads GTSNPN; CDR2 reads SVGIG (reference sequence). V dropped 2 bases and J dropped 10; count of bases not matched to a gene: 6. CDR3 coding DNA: TGTGCCTGGAGTACCACAGGGGGCTCGTCACCCCTCCACTTT. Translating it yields CAWSTTGGSSPLHF. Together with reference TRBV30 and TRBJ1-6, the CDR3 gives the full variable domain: SQTIHQWPATLVQPVGSPLSLECTVEGTSNPNLYWYRQAAGRGLQLLFYSVGIGQISSEVPQNLSASRPQDRQFILSSKKLLLSDSGFYLCAWSTTGGSSPLHFGNGTRLTVT.

The CDR3 reads CASSEGQGSGASPLHF. For the CDR3, the DNA is TGCGCCAGCAGCGAGGGACAGGGTAGTGGTGCTTCACCCCTCCACTTT. This chain uses TRBV5-1 with TRBJ1-6; TRBD1 matches at 9 bases. V was clipped by 4 bases and J by 9 bases; unmatched bases: 11. The length of the CDR3 is 16 residues. Germline lookup yields CDR1 SGHRS and CDR2 YFSETQ.

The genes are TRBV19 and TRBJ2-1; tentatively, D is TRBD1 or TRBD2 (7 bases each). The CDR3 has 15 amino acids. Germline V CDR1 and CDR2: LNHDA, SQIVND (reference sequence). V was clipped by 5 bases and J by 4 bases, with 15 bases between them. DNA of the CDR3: TGTGCCAGTAGTGCCAGGGAGGGACAGTACAATGAGCAGTTCTTC. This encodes CASSAREGQYNEQFF.

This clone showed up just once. CDR3 residues: CASSIMGANYGYTF. The CDR3, as DNA: TGTGCCAGCAGCATAATGGGGGCCAACTATGGCTACACCTTC. The rearrangement links TRBV7-2 to TRBJ1-2; tentatively, D is TRBD1 (6 bases). CDR1 and CDR2 from the germline V gene are SGHTA and FQGNSA. V was cut by 5 bases and J by 2 bases, with 12 bases left in between. The CDR3 runs 14 residues.

CDR3 nucleotides: TGTGCCAGCAGTTCTGGGAGCTCGACTGAAGCTTTCTTT. Protein sequence: CASSSGSSTEAFF. The chain employs TRBV28 and TRBJ1-1; the D is unclear. Trimming stripped 4 bases from V and 5 bases from J, with 11 bases between. Germline V CDR1 and CDR2: MDHEN, SYDVKM. The CDR3 length is 13 residues.